This T cell receptor beta chain is from a study of PD-L1 blockade in urothelial cancer. Clones were read by immunoSEQ multiplex PCR, and TCRdb kept only the in-frame ones, dropping some. The profile shows fewer than 65,000 clones, roughly four fifths of them singletons. Germline assignment: CDR1 MRHNA and CDR2 SNTAGT. This CDR3 is 16 amino acids long. Trimming pared 3 bases from V and 5 bases from J, leaving 16 bases between. Noted time point: pretreatment peripheral blood. The starting material was PBMCs, obtained around atezolizumab (anti-PD-L1) treatment. The chain couples TRBV6-4 to TRBJ2-2; tentatively, D is TRBD1 (8 bases). The sequence came from an older man with urothelial cancer. This chain's CDR3 is CASSEYRGGCTGELFF. In DNA form, the CDR3 reads TGTGCCAGCAGTGAATACAGGGGGGGGTGTACCGGGGAGCTGTTTTTT.